This is a list of T cell receptor beta chains from one sample in a study of spatial heterogeneity in lung cancer. Each CDR3 protein gets one entry after TCRdb re-called the 5' RACE reads with MiXCR. The data contain more than 60,000 distinct CDR3 sequences, about 8% of them singletons. The source was PBMCs, collected at surgery. Receptors were obtained from a male donor with early-stage non-small cell lung cancer. CDR3s include the opening cysteine and the closing phenylalanine or tryptophan. A D gene is named only where the DNA matches it firmly. Only some rows state a clone size, as once, few, many or a class for expanded clones.

j_gene	abundance	d_gene	v_gene	CDR3nt	CDR3aa
TRBJ2-7	-	-	TRBV5-1	TGCGCCAGCAGCTTGGCTAGAGGGGTTGGGTACGAGCAGTACTTC	CASSLARGVGYEQYF
TRBJ1-1	few	-	TRBV10-3	TGTGCCATCAGTGGAGGGCCCCAAACAGGGCTGAACACTGAAGCTTTCTTT	CAISGGPQTGLNTEAFF
TRBJ2-6	many	-	TRBV29-1	TGCAGCGTTCATACCTTGGACTCTGGGGCCAACGTCCTGACTTTC	CSVHTLDSGANVLTF
TRBJ2-2	many	-	TRBV5-1	TGCGCCAGCAGCTTGGAGGGCGGGACGAACGGGGAGCTGTTTTTT	CASSLEGGTNGELFF
TRBJ2-7	medium-sized	-	TRBV7-9	TGTGCCAGCAGCTCAGGGTTGGACGAGCAGTACTTC	CASSSGLDEQYF
TRBJ1-2	-	-	TRBV20-1	TGCAGTGCTACCTCACCAGCGGGTAACTATGGCTACACCTTC	CSATSPAGNYGYTF
TRBJ2-3	-	TRBD2	TRBV12-3/TRBV12-4	TGTGCCAGCAGCACCGGGACTAGCAGTCTGTTGGATACGCAGTATTTT	CASSTGTSSLLDTQYF
TRBJ2-1	many	-	TRBV7-9	TGTGCCAGCAGCTTATTTCAGGGAGTCTCCTACAATGAGCAGTTCTTC	CASSLFQGVSYNEQFF
TRBJ1-1	many	-	TRBV4-2	TGTGCCAGCAGCCAAGACCCAGTTCTTGAAGCTTTCTTT	CASSQDPVLEAFF
TRBJ2-7	many	TRBD1	TRBV28	TGTGCCAGCAGTTTGGGACAGGACCCCTACGAGCAGTACTTC	CASSLGQDPYEQYF
TRBJ2-3	many	-	TRBV7-3	TGTGCCAGCAGCTCCCTAGGTCCGACGGATACGCAGTATTTT	CASSSLGPTDTQYF
TRBJ2-1	many	TRBD2	TRBV20-1	TGCAGTGCTAGAGAAAGACTAGCAAGGATGGATGAGCAGTTCTTC	CSARERLARMDEQFF
TRBJ2-1	many	TRBD1	TRBV29-1	TGCAGCGTTAACGGACAGGGGCGAGTACCGAATGAGCAGTTCTTC	CSVNGQGRVPNEQFF
TRBJ2-7	many	-	TRBV21-1	TGTGCCAGCAGCCCCCGGGACAGGGGTTACGAGCAGTACTTC	CASSPRDRGYEQYF
TRBJ2-3	few	TRBD2	TRBV20-1	TGCAGTGCTAGAGTGGTAGCGGGTCAAACTAGCACAGATACGCAGTATTTT	CSARVVAGQTSTDTQYF
TRBJ2-7	many	TRBD1	TRBV6-1	TGTGCCAGCAGTGAACGACAGGGGTATGTCGACGAGCAGTACTTC	CASSERQGYVDEQYF
TRBJ2-1	-	-	TRBV19	TGTGCCAGTAGTATACTTGACAATGAGCAGTTCTTC	CASSILDNEQFF
TRBJ2-7	-	-	TRBV9	TGTGCCAGCAGAGTAGGGGCTTCAGCCTACGAGCAGTACTTC	CASRVGASAYEQYF
TRBJ1-6	few	-	TRBV20-1	TGCAGTGCTCGAGCGGACAGCTTTCATAATTCACCCCTCCACTTT	CSARADSFHNSPLHF
TRBJ2-7	many	-	TRBV20-1	TGCAGTGCTAGAGTCAGCGATTACGAGCAGTACTTC	CSARVSDYEQYF
TRBJ1-6	many	-	TRBV27	TGTGCCAGCAGTTTCTTGGGGCCGTCACCCCTCCACTTT	CASSFLGPSPLHF
TRBJ1-1	few	-	TRBV20-1	TGCAGTGCTGGAGGGAGTGGAATGGCCTACACTGAAGCTTTCTTT	CSAGGSGMAYTEAFF
TRBJ1-1	many	-	TRBV4-3	TGCGCCAGCAGCCAGAGGGGGATAGCTGAAGCTTTCTTT	CASSQRGIAEAFF
TRBJ1-5	many	TRBD1	TRBV5-1	TGCGCCAGCAGCATGGGACAGGGGGATCAGCCCCAGCATTTT	CASSMGQGDQPQHF
TRBJ1-2	-	TRBD1	TRBV5-1	TGCGCCAGCAGCCCCGGACAGGCCTTCTATGGCTACACCTTC	CASSPGQAFYGYTF
TRBJ2-7	many	TRBD1	TRBV5-1	TGCGCCAGCAGCCGTGACAGGGGGCCGTACGAGCAGTACTTC	CASSRDRGPYEQYF
TRBJ1-1	many	-	TRBV29-1	TGCAGCGTTGAGGATAGGGAAACTGAAGCTTTCTTT	CSVEDRETEAFF
TRBJ2-1	many	-	TRBV7-3	TGTGCCAGCAGCTTCGGGGGCCACGGTGAGCAGTTCTTC	CASSFGGHGEQFF
TRBJ1-1	few	-	TRBV20-1	TGCAGAGCCCCGAAAGGTTCGAACACTGAAGCTTTCTTT	CRAPKGSNTEAFF
TRBJ2-7	few	-	TRBV7-8	TGTGCCAGCAGCTTAGCTGTGGGGGACCCTACCTACGAGCAGTACTTC	CASSLAVGDPTYEQYF
TRBJ2-3	many	-	TRBV18	TGTGCCAGCTCACGGATTGGGGATACGCAGTATTTT	CASSRIGDTQYF
TRBJ2-3	few	-	TRBV30	TGTGCCTGGAGTGTACGGACAGATACGCAGTATTTT	CAWSVRTDTQYF
TRBJ2-1	many	TRBD2	TRBV9	TGTGCCAGCAGCGGGGGACTAGCGGGAGGATGGGATGAGCAGTTCTTC	CASSGGLAGGWDEQFF
TRBJ1-1	-	-	TRBV27	TGTGCCAGCAGTTTTAACCGGGGCCCTGGGCTGGGTACTGAAGCTTTCTTT	CASSFNRGPGLGTEAFF
TRBJ2-1	many	-	TRBV5-1	TGCGCCAGCAGCTTACAACAGGGCGGTGAGCAGTTCTTC	CASSLQQGGEQFF
TRBJ2-2	many	TRBD1	TRBV11-3	TGTGCCAGCAGCCCGTCCCGGGACAGTTCCGGGGAGCTGTTTTTT	CASSPSRDSSGELFF
TRBJ1-1	many	-	TRBV5-1	TGCGCCAGCGGGGAGTGGGCGGCGAACCTCGCTGAAGCTTTCTTT	CASGEWAANLAEAFF
TRBJ2-3	-	-	TRBV19	TGTGCCAGTAGTATCTCCCCAGGAGCGTCTACAGATACGCAGTATTTT	CASSISPGASTDTQYF
TRBJ1-1	few	-	TRBV12-3/TRBV12-4	TGTGCCAGCACCGGGGGGCTGGGGGCCGGCGGCACTGAAGCTTTCTTT	CASTGGLGAGGTEAFF
TRBJ1-1	many	-	TRBV7-9	TGTGCCAGCAGCTCCAGGGACGGCGGCACTGAAGCTTTCTTT	CASSSRDGGTEAFF
TRBJ2-1	-	-	TRBV27	TGTGCCAGCAGTTTAGGAGGCTGGATCCCGGTCTTC	CASSLGGWIPVF
TRBJ1-4	few	-	TRBV12-3/TRBV12-4	TGTGCCAGCAGTGCGGCTCAAGACGGTGTATTCGAGGATGAAAAACTGTTTTTT	CASSAAQDGVFEDEKLFF
TRBJ2-1	-	TRBD2	TRBV7-9	TGTGCCAGCAGCGCTTGGAAGGGACTAGAAGATTACAATGAGCAGTTCTTC	CASSAWKGLEDYNEQFF
TRBJ1-4	-	-	TRBV2	TGTGCCAGCAGTGACCAGCCGACAATGGGGGGGCTGTTTTTT	CASSDQPTMGGLFF
TRBJ1-1	few	-	TRBV29-1	TGCAGCGTTGGTCCGGCGAACACTGAAGCTTTCTTT	CSVGPANTEAFF
TRBJ2-7	medium-sized	TRBD1	TRBV12-3/TRBV12-4	TGTGCCAGCAGTGACAGGGTGTACGAGCAGTACTTC	CASSDRVYEQYF
TRBJ1-1	few	TRBD1	TRBV5-1	TGCGCCAGCAGCCCAGGGGGGATGAACACTGAAGCTTTCTTT	CASSPGGMNTEAFF
TRBJ2-1	-	-	TRBV11-2	TGTGCCAGCAGCCCGTCTACGGAGCAGTTCTTC	CASSPSTEQFF
TRBJ1-1	many	-	TRBV2	TGTGCCAGCAGTGGGGAGGGGCTCCCTGAAGCTTTCTTT	CASSGEGLPEAFF
TRBJ2-2	-	-	TRBV12-3/TRBV12-4	TGTGCCAGTGGACAAAACACCGGGGAGCTGTTTTTT	CASGQNTGELFF
TRBJ1-5	many	-	TRBV7-2	TGTGCCAGCAGCCCCAGTACCAATCAGCCCCAGCATTTT	CASSPSTNQPQHF
TRBJ2-7	many	-	TRBV2	TGTGCCAGCAGATCGGACAGTTACGAGCAGTACTTC	CASRSDSYEQYF
TRBJ2-3	many	TRBD1	TRBV6-5	TGTGCCAGCAGTCGGACAGGGGGTACGCAGTATTTT	CASSRTGGTQYF
TRBJ1-1	-	-	TRBV18	TGTGCCAGCTCACCACCACGGGGTAACACTGAAGCTTTCTTT	CASSPPRGNTEAFF
TRBJ1-1	few	-	TRBV2	TGTGCCAGTAAAGAACAGGGACCTAGCACTGAAGCTTTCTTT	CASKEQGPSTEAFF
TRBJ1-1	few	-	TRBV3-1	TGTGCCAGCAGCCAAGATATAGCGCGTCCCACTGAAGCTTTCTTT	CASSQDIARPTEAFF
TRBJ1-2	-	-	TRBV29-1	TGCAGCGTTGACAGGAAGACAACAGTGGACTATGGCTACACCTTC	CSVDRKTTVDYGYTF
TRBJ2-5	medium-sized	-	TRBV5-1	TGCGCCAGCAGCTTGTCTTCGGACGGGTCTCAAGAGACCCAGTACTTC	CASSLSSDGSQETQYF
TRBJ2-1	many	TRBD2	TRBV10-2	TGCGCCAGCACCCTAGCGGGAGGAGTCCGCGTTGAGCAGTTCTTC	CASTLAGGVRVEQFF